The 20 T cell receptor beta chains reported below all come from one sample, sequenced in a study of control samples from healthy donors and cancer patients. Method: immunoSEQ multiplex PCR; TCRdb's copy keeps in-frame clones and lacks some. The sample has under 200,000 clones, 95% to 96% seen once; the top ten hold around 0.92%. Sequencing was performed on blood. These receptors all stem from a woman under 40 in good health.

The J gene is TRBJ2-1, the V gene TRBV5-1, with TRBD1 as a possible D gene (5 bases). Germline CDR1 reads SGHRS; CDR2 reads YFSETQ. The CDR3 has 15 amino acids. Trimming removed 2 bases from V and 4 bases from J, with 13 bases in between. DNA for the CDR3: TGCGCCAGCAGCTTTATTCCAGGGTCTTACAATGAGCAGTTCTTC. Translation gives CASSFIPGSYNEQFF.

This chain uses TRBV7-9 with TRBJ2-1; a possible D gene is TRBD1 (6 bases). V gave up 1 base and J gave up 7 bases, with 17 bases separating them. The germline gives CDR1 SEHNR, CDR2 FQNEAQ (reference sequence). The CDR3 has 16 amino acids. CDR3 DNA sequence: TGTGCCAGCAGCTTAGGGGGGCCGACCAGTGGGAATGAGCAGTTCTTC. It yields the protein CASSLGGPTSGNEQFF. Full variable domain (rest looked up from reference TRBV7-9 and TRBJ2-1): DTGVSQNPRHKITKRGQNVTFRCDPISEHNRLYWYRQTLGQGPEFLTYFQNEAQLEKSRLLSDRFSAERPKGSFSTLEIQRTEQGDSAMYLCASSLGGPTSGNEQFFGPGTRLTVL.

The chain links TRBV19 to TRBJ2-7; tentative D call: TRBD1 (6 bases). The V gene's germline CDR1 is LNHDA and CDR2 SQIVND (reference sequence). This CDR3 contains 13 residues. Between the trimmed V and J ends, which lost 5 bases and 1 base, there was a span of 9 bases. This CDR3 reads CASSHGQSYEQYF. In nucleotides, the CDR3 is TGTGCCAGTAGTCACGGACAGTCCTACGAGCAGTACTTC.

The V call is TRBV5-5, the J call TRBJ2-2; possible D gene TRBD1, 5 bases. CDR3 length equals 14 residues. V lost 2 bases to trimming and J lost 1 base, with 6 bases between them. Germline-derived CDR1 and CDR2 are SGHKS and YYEKEE (reference sequence). The DNA of the CDR3 is TGTGCCAGCAGCTTAACAGGGAACACCGGGGAGCTGTTTTTT. Encoded protein: CASSLTGNTGELFF. Using reference TRBV5-5 and TRBJ2-2 for the parts outside the CDR3, the full variable domain is DAGVTQSPTHLIKTRGQQVTLRCSPISGHKSVSWYQQVLGQGPQFIFQYYEKEERGRGNFPDRFSARQFPNYSSELNVNALLLGDSALYLCASSLTGNTGELFFGEGSRLTVL.

The chain recombines TRBV7-9 with TRBJ1-1; no clear D. With 7 bases removed from V and 9 bases from J, the gap between germline ends came to 9 bases. CDR1 and CDR2 (germline): SEHNR, FQNEAQ (reference sequence). The length of the CDR3 is 10 residues. CDR3 region: CASTGPKAFF. As DNA, the CDR3 is TGTGCCAGCACCGGGCCTAAAGCTTTCTTT. The variable domain in full, completed from reference TRBV7-9 and TRBJ1-1, reads DTGVSQNPRHKITKRGQNVTFRCDPISEHNRLYWYRQTLGQGPEFLTYFQNEAQLEKSRLLSDRFSAERPKGSFSTLEIQRTEQGDSAMYLCASTGPKAFFGQGTRLTVV.

The V gene is TRBV29-1, the J gene TRBJ2-7; maybe TRBD1 (6 bases). This CDR3 contains 13 residues. Germline CDR1 SQVTM, CDR2 ANQGSEA. Between the trimmed V and J ends, which lost 6 bases and 0 bases, there was a span of 12 bases. The CDR3 DNA sequence: TGCAGCGTCCGGACAGAGAGCTCCTACGAGCAGTACTTC. Its protein product is CSVRTESSYEQYF.

This chain uses TRBV3-1 (or the pseudogene TRBV3-2) with TRBJ1-1, with unresolved D. Trimming stripped 6 bases from V and 1 base from J, with 9 bases between. CDR3 length: 13 residues. Germline CDR1 is LGHDT and CDR2 is YNNKEL (reference sequence). The CDR3 here is CASRPAGNTEAFF. CDR3 sequence (DNA): TGTGCCAGCAGACCCGCGGGGAACACTGAAGCTTTCTTT.

This rearrangement joins TRBV9 to TRBJ1-1, with D perhaps matching TRBD1 (6 bases). Germline-derived CDR1 and CDR2 are SGDLS and YYNGEE. Trimming shortened V by 3 bases and J by 1 base, and 7 bases separated the two germline ends. This CDR3 contains 13 residues. CDR3 in amino acids: CASSGTANTEAFF. The CDR3, as DNA: TGTGCCAGCAGCGGGACAGCGAACACTGAAGCTTTCTTT.

The chain combines TRBV27 with TRBJ1-2, with D possibly matching TRBD1 (6 bases). V lost 3 bases and J lost 7, with 18 bases in between. Germline V gene lookup returns CDR1 MNHEY and CDR2 SMNVEV (reference sequence). The CDR3 spans 15 residues. The CDR3 DNA reads TGTGCCAGCAGTTTGTTCCAGGGGCCTCCGCGTGGCTACACCTTC. Translation gives CASSLFQGPPRGYTF.

The chain uses TRBV5-4 and TRBJ1-6; 7 bases agree with TRBD1. This CDR3 spans 17 amino acids. After removal of 3 bases from V and 9 bases from J, the junction contained 15 bases not matched to a gene. The germline V gene has CDR1 SGHNT and CDR2 YYREEE (reference sequence). The CDR3 here is CASSWGARGGVGSPLHF. For the CDR3, the DNA is TGTGCCAGCAGCTGGGGGGCTAGAGGGGGCGTAGGTTCACCCCTCCACTTT.

The V call is TRBV7-9, the J call TRBJ1-1; D call uncertain. The CDR3 runs to 14 residues. The V end was cut by 2 bases, the J end by 7 bases, with 14 bases between. CDR1 is SEHNR and CDR2 is FQNEAQ in the germline V gene (reference sequence). In DNA form, the CDR3 reads TGTGCCAGCAGCTTATGGCGGGCCGGCCTTGAAGCTTTCTTT. Protein: CASSLWRAGLEAFF.

The gene calls are TRBV11-3 and TRBJ2-3; 12 nucleotides agree with TRBD1. Germline trimming cut 6 bases from V and 5 bases from J; bases unmatched to any gene: 9. Germline V gives CDR1 SGHNT, CDR2 YENEEA. CDR3 length: 16 residues. For the CDR3, the DNA is TGTGCCAGCAGTTCAAGGGACAGGGGGCGTGAAGATACGCAGTATTTT. It translates to CASSSRDRGREDTQYF.

The genes are TRBV7-9 and TRBJ2-7; D not certain. Germline V gene data show CDR1 as SEHNR and CDR2 as FQNEAQ (reference sequence). V was cut by 5 bases and J by 0 bases, with 17 bases left in between. The CDR3 runs to 16 residues. CDR3 loop: CASSNWGAWDSYEQYF. CDR3 nucleotides: TGTGCCAGCAGCAATTGGGGTGCATGGGACTCCTACGAGCAGTACTTC.

This chain links TRBV5-8 with TRBJ1-2, with 7 bases identical to TRBD1. The germline gives CDR1 SGHTS, CDR2 YDEGEE. This CDR3 has 16 amino acids. J was trimmed by 3 bases and V by 5 bases; bases with no gene match: 13. CDR3 region: CASRARGQNNYYGYTF. The CDR3 nucleotides are TGTGCCAGCAGAGCCCGGGGACAGAACAACTACTATGGCTACACCTTC.

This clone was observed a single time. The gene calls are TRBV6-6 and TRBJ2-7; the D gene is possibly TRBD2 (6 bases). The CDR3 runs to 12 residues. Germline V gives CDR1 MNHNY, CDR2 SVGAGI (reference sequence). Trimming removed 2 bases at V and 4 bases at J, with 6 bases between. CDR3 DNA: TGTGCCAGCAGTTACGGGACTTACGAGCAGTACTTC. Translation: CASSYGTYEQYF.

This clone was detected only once. The chain has TRBV7-2 and TRBJ1-4; D remains unclear. The V end was cut by 6 bases, the J end by 8 bases, with 16 bases between. Germline V lookup: CDR1 SGHTA, CDR2 FQGNSA. The CDR3 length is 14 residues. The CDR3 reads CASRAGILEEKLFF. The CDR3 DNA sequence: TGTGCCAGCAGGGCGGGTATTTTAGAGGAAAAACTGTTTTTT.

This clone came up once. The rearrangement joins TRBV28 to TRBJ1-5, with 9 bases that match TRBD1. V dropped 5 bases and J dropped 6; count of bases not matched to a gene: 8. CDR1 is MDHEN and CDR2 is SYDVKM in the germline V gene. The CDR3 has 15 residues. The chain's CDR3 is CASSIPQGAGQPQHF. For the CDR3, the DNA is TGTGCCAGCAGTATCCCACAGGGGGCAGGTCAGCCCCAGCATTTT.

V and J are TRBV6-2 or TRBV6-3 and TRBJ2-7; the match to TRBD2 covers 15 bases. V gave up 5 bases and J gave up 3 bases; unmatched junction bases: 8. CDR3 size: 17 residues. Germline V gene lookup returns CDR1 MNHEY and CDR2 SVGEGT. For the CDR3, the DNA is TGTGCCAGCAGTGGGTGGACTAGCGGGAGGGGAAGCTACGAGCAGTACTTC. It specifies CASSGWTSGRGSYEQYF.

This clone showed up just once. This chain connects TRBV10-2 to TRBJ2-7; 10 bases are a match to TRBD1. The CDR3 covers 16 residues. The germline V gene has CDR1 WSHSY and CDR2 SAAADI. J was trimmed by 3 bases and V by 2 bases; bases with no gene match: 7. The CDR3 sequence is CASSERGDRGIYEQYF. CDR3 nucleotide sequence: TGCGCCAGCAGTGAGCGGGGGGACAGGGGTATCTACGAGCAGTACTTC.

The chain links TRBV7-3 to TRBJ1-2; 8 nucleotides match TRBD1. The CDR3 length is 17 residues. The germline CDR1 and CDR2 sequences are SGHTA and FQGTGA. Germline trimming cut 0 bases from V and 4 bases from J; bases unmatched to any gene: 10. The CDR3 region is CASSLTRDRKDLYGYTF. The CDR3 coding sequence is TGTGCCAGCAGCTTAACCCGGGACAGGAAGGACCTCTATGGCTACACCTTC. Based on the CDR3 plus reference TRBV7-3 and TRBJ1-2, the full variable domain is GAGVSQTPSNKVTEKGKYVELRCDPISGHTALYWYRQSLGQGPEFLIYFQGTGAADDSGLPNDRFFAVRPEGSVSTLKIQRTERGDSAVYLCASSLTRDRKDLYGYTFGSGTRLTVV.